This passage covers 23 T cell receptor beta chains from one sample sequenced in a study of CD8+ T cells in alopecia areata. Extracted RNA was reverse transcribed into cDNA, the sequencing template. Assay used: immunoSEQ multiplex PCR; TCRdb lists only in-frame clones, some missing. Among a few hundred thousand clones listed, approximately 40% were seen once. Indicated treatment: oral pan-JAK inhibitor, 5-10 mg twice daily. This sample comprised CD4+ T cells sorted from blood, obtained around week 37, from a patient treated with tofacitinib. All receptors derive from a human donor with alopecia areata.

The rearrangement links TRBV6-6 to TRBJ2-1; D remains ambiguous. Between the trimmed V and J ends, which lost 8 bases and 5 bases, there was a span of 13 bases. Germline-derived CDR1 and CDR2 are MNHNY and SVGAGI (reference sequence). This CDR3 has 13 residues. The DNA for the CDR3 is TGTGCCAGCCTTTTAGCAGCCCACAATGAGCAGTTCTTC. Protein sequence: CASLLAAHNEQFF.

The chain combines TRBV29-1 with TRBJ2-7; 8 bases align to TRBD1. The CDR3 runs to 13 residues. Germline CDR1 SQVTM, CDR2 ANQGSEA. J lost 4 bases, V lost 4 bases, and 6 bases had no gene match. In DNA, the CDR3 is TGCAGCGTTGCTCAGGGGGCTCTGTACGAGCAGTACTTC. Its translation: CSVAQGALYEQYF.

The rearrangement links TRBV7-2 to TRBJ1-5; D possibly corresponds to TRBD1 (6 bases). This CDR3 spans 13 amino acids. V was pared by 5 bases and J by 9 bases, with 14 bases between. Per the germline V gene, CDR1 is SGHTA and CDR2 is FQGNSA. CDR3 residues: CASSTEGGRPQHF. The CDR3 nucleotides read TGTGCCAGCAGCACAGAGGGGGGTCGGCCCCAGCATTTT.

In its sample, this clone was seen a few times. The rearrangement links TRBV6-6 to TRBJ2-2; D remains ambiguous. Germline lookup yields CDR1 MNHNY and CDR2 SVGAGI (reference sequence). V dropped 4 bases and J dropped 0 bases, with 12 bases sitting between them. The CDR3 runs 16 residues. CDR3 nucleotides: TGTGCCAGCAGTTTCTTCAGCACCGCGAACACCGGGGAGCTGTTTTTT. Its translation is CASSFFSTANTGELFF.

The chain couples TRBV15 to TRBJ2-4, with no clear D. The CDR3 length is 14 residues. Trimming shortened V by 5 bases and J by 0 bases, and 8 bases separated the two germline ends. CDR1 is LNHNV and CDR2 is YYDKDF in the germline V gene (reference sequence). This CDR3 reads CATSPGVAKNIQYF. As DNA, the CDR3 is TGTGCCACCAGCCCCGGAGTAGCCAAAAACATTCAGTACTTC.

This chain links TRBV10-1 with TRBJ2-5, with 10 bases fitting TRBD1. The CDR3 consists of 16 residues. Germline lookup yields CDR1 WNHNN and CDR2 SYGVQD (reference sequence). With V trimmed by 3 bases and J by 3 bases, 7 bases remained unmatched. The CDR3 is CASSEKRQGAKETQYF. As DNA, the CDR3 is TGCGCCAGCAGTGAAAAGAGACAGGGGGCCAAAGAGACCCAGTACTTC.

A few counts support this clone. The chain recombines TRBV4-1 with TRBJ2-7, with a tentative D call TRBD2 (8 bases). The CDR3 loop spans 15 amino acids. Germline CDR1 is MGHRA and CDR2 is YSYEKL. V lost 1 base, J lost 5 bases, and 15 bases lay in between. CDR3 loop: CASSQGSGTVNEQYF. As DNA, the CDR3 is TGCGCCAGCAGCCAAGGTAGCGGGACAGTCAACGAGCAGTACTTC.

This chain joins TRBV6-6 and TRBJ2-7; D uncertain. This CDR3 is built from 13 residues. Germline CDR1 is MNHNY and CDR2 is SVGAGI (reference sequence). V was clipped by 10 bases and J by 2 bases, with 15 bases between them. The DNA for the CDR3 is TGTGCCACCCACACTCACGGAACCTACGAGCAGTACTTC. It is translated as CATHTHGTYEQYF.

This clone was recorded a few times. J is TRBJ1-2 and V is TRBV9; possible D gene TRBD1, 5 bases. In germline, CDR1 is SGDLS, CDR2 YYNGEE. The V and J ends lost 3 bases and 8 bases respectively, with 23 bases between them. This CDR3 is built from 16 residues. CDR3 sequence reads: CASSASPRSDRGGYTF. CDR3 nucleotide sequence: TGTGCCAGCAGCGCATCACCCCGGTCGGATCGGGGGGGCTACACCTTC.

The CDR3 spells CSVALSSYNEQFF. CDR3 in DNA: TGCAGCGTTGCCCTATCCTCCTACAATGAGCAGTTCTTC. The chain links TRBV29-1 to TRBJ2-1, with unresolved D. The CDR3 contains 13 residues. CDR1 SQVTM and CDR2 ANQGSEA come from the germline V gene. Trimming removed 4 bases from V and 0 bases from J, with 7 bases in between.

This clone was observed a few times. The chain links TRBV30 to TRBJ2-3, with TRBD2 matching 10 bases. This CDR3 comprises 16 residues. Looked up from germline, CDR1 is GTSNPN and CDR2 is SVGIG (reference sequence). Trimming at V came to 2 bases and at J to 7 bases, leaving 12 bases not matched to a gene. The CDR3 here is CAWSPPLAGEGYTQYF. DNA of the CDR3: TGTGCCTGGAGTCCACCCCTAGCGGGAGAGGGCTATACGCAGTATTTT.

This clone came up once. The V call is TRBV30, the J call TRBJ2-1, with D uncertain. V lost 1 base and J 6 bases, leaving 10 bases between the germline ends. From germline, CDR1 is GTSNPN and CDR2 SVGIG (reference sequence). The CDR3 has 13 residues. CDR3 loop: CAWSGIYANEQFF. CDR3 nucleotides: TGTGCCTGGAGTGGCATATATGCCAATGAGCAGTTCTTC.

The sample holds a few counts of this clone. The V and J genes are TRBV29-1 and TRBJ2-7; TRBD1 matches at 10 bases. J was trimmed by 3 bases and V by 4 bases; bases with no gene match: 3. The germline V gene has CDR1 SQVTM and CDR2 ANQGSEA. This CDR3 region has 13 residues. CDR3 protein: CSVGRDRGYEQYF. CDR3 nucleotide sequence: TGCAGCGTTGGAAGGGACAGGGGCTACGAGCAGTACTTC.

The table lists this clone with many counts. In DNA form, the CDR3 reads TGTGCCAGCAGCTTAAGAAGGGATAACCATGAGCAGTTCTTC. Encoded protein: CASSLRRDNHEQFF. V and J are TRBV7-9 and TRBJ2-1; D gene ambiguous. CDR1 SEHNR and CDR2 FQNEAQ come from the germline V gene (reference sequence). Trimming left V 2 bases short and J 8 bases short, with 13 bases between. The CDR3 runs 14 residues. Variable domain in full (rest from reference TRBV7-9 and TRBJ2-1): DTGVSQNPRHKITKRGQNVTFRCDPISEHNRLYWYRQTLGQGPEFLTYFQNEAQLEKSRLLSDRFSAERPKGSFSTLEIQRTEQGDSAMYLCASSLRRDNHEQFFGPGTRLTVL.

The rearrangement links TRBV7-2 to TRBJ1-1, with a possible D match to TRBD1 (5 bases). Trimming took 2 bases from V and 11 from J, leaving 12 bases between them. Germline loops: CDR1 SGHTA, CDR2 FQGNSA. The CDR3 is made up of 12 amino acids. The CDR3 is CASSLLGEWAFF. The CDR3 bases are TGTGCCAGCAGCTTACTGGGGGAGTGGGCTTTCTTT.

The chain has TRBV30 and TRBJ2-7; D may match TRBD1 or TRBD2 (5 bases each). Trimming removed 4 bases at V and 0 bases at J, with 10 bases between. There are 13 residues in the CDR3. Germline V gene lookup returns CDR1 GTSNPN and CDR2 SVGIG (reference sequence). DNA of the CDR3: TGTGCCTGGAATTCCGGGGCCTCCTACGAGCAGTACTTC. Translating gives CAWNSGASYEQYF.

This clone turned up a few times. The chain uses TRBV4-2 and TRBJ1-5, with D tentatively TRBD1 (5 bases). The CDR3 is 13 residues long. Germline CDR1 is LGHNA and CDR2 is YNFKEQ. The V end lost 1 base, the J end lost 11 bases, and 12 bases lay between the germline ends. In DNA form, the CDR3 reads TGTGCCAGCAGCCAAGTTGGGGGATCGGCCCAGCATTTT. Its translation: CASSQVGGSAQHF.

The rearrangement joins TRBV30 to TRBJ1-5, with TRBD1 identical over 8 bases. The CDR3 has 13 residues. The junction had 6 bases not matched to a gene; V was cut back by 5 bases and J by 6 bases. The germline gives CDR1 GTSNPN, CDR2 SVGIG (reference sequence). The CDR3 nucleotides are TGTGCCTGGCAAGACGACAGGGGTCAGCCCCAGCATTTT. Encoded protein: CAWQDDRGQPQHF.

The V and J genes are TRBV5-1 and TRBJ2-7; D is possibly TRBD1 (5 bases). The CDR3 is 16 amino acids. V dropped 0 bases and J dropped 2 bases, with 15 bases sitting between them. In germline, CDR1 is SGHRS, CDR2 YFSETQ. CDR3 in DNA: TGCGCCAGCAGCTTGGTCGCGGCAGGGCCAGCCTACGAGCAGTACTTC. It yields the protein CASSLVAAGPAYEQYF.

The chain is built from TRBV4-3 and TRBJ2-3, with TRBD2 matching over 11 bases. Unmatched junction bases numbered 11, after V lost 4 bases and J lost 5 bases. The CDR3 totals 17 residues. Germline V gene data show CDR1 as LGHNA and CDR2 as YSLEER. CDR3 bases: TGCGCCAGCAGCCGAAGCCCACTAGCGGGAGATAGAGATACGCAGTATTTT. This gives the protein CASSRSPLAGDRDTQYF.

The V gene is TRBV29-1, the J gene TRBJ2-7; 7 bases fit TRBD1. Germline CDR1 reads SQVTM; CDR2 reads ANQGSEA. CDR3 length equals 12 residues. The ends lost 4 bases at V and 8 bases at J; junction bases unmatched: 8. CDR3 sequence reads: CSVARQGEKQYF. For the CDR3, the DNA is TGCAGCGTTGCCCGACAGGGTGAAAAGCAGTACTTC.

The chain couples TRBV29-1 to TRBJ2-1, with a possible D match to TRBD2 (5 bases). Germline V gene lookup returns CDR1 SQVTM and CDR2 ANQGSEA. The V end was cut by 4 bases, the J end by 6 bases, with 16 bases between. The CDR3 length is 14 residues. The CDR3 DNA follows: TGCAGCGTTGCCGGGATACGAGCCGGCAATGAGCAGTTCTTC. Protein sequence: CSVAGIRAGNEQFF.

This chain connects TRBV13 to TRBJ1-2; TRBD1 aligns across 9 bases. Germline CDR1 is PRHDT and CDR2 is FYEKMQ (reference sequence). After removal of 0 bases from V and 14 bases from J, the junction contained 7 bases not matched to a gene. This CDR3 region has 13 residues. The CDR3 bases are TGTGCCAGCAGCTTAGGCACAGGGGGCGCGGAAACCTTC. Encoded protein: CASSLGTGGAETF.